A single sample is the source of the 8 T cell receptor beta chains below, sequenced in a study of cytomegalovirus exposure and HLA in healthy donors. PCR employed 60 Vbeta and 13 Jbeta primers. The method was immunoSEQ multiplex PCR; TCRdb's version includes in-frame clones alone and lacks a portion of them. The repertoire holds about 130,000 clones, with just under 85% as singletons. Sequencing used PBMCs. These receptors all come from a boy between 2 and 10 years old in good health and CMV-seronegative.

The sample holds one count of this clone. This chain uses TRBV5-6 with TRBJ2-5, with 8 bases lining up with TRBD1. The length of the CDR3 is 15 residues. In germline, CDR1 is SGHDT, CDR2 YYEEEE. After removal of 5 bases from V and 1 base from J, the junction contained 7 bases not matched to a gene. This CDR3 reads CASRLSGGFQETQYF. For the CDR3, the DNA is TGTGCCAGCAGATTGTCAGGGGGCTTCCAAGAGACCCAGTACTTC.

The sample holds one count of this clone. V usage is TRBV6-4 and J usage is TRBJ2-1; 8 nucleotides line up with TRBD1. The CDR3 consists of 14 residues. Germline CDR1 and CDR2: MRHNA and SNTAGT. The V gene end was trimmed by 5 bases and the J gene end by 7 bases; junction bases not matched to a gene: 7. CDR3 sequence reads: CASSFQTGANEQFF. In nucleotides, the CDR3 is TGTGCCAGCAGTTTTCAGACAGGGGCGAATGAGCAGTTCTTC.

The chain has TRBV6-5 and TRBJ2-5, with D perhaps matching TRBD1 (6 bases). CDR3 length: 16 residues. Germline CDR1 MNHEY, CDR2 SVGAGI. V was cut by 0 bases and J by 2 bases, with 13 bases left in between. The CDR3 nucleotides are TGTGCCAGCAGTTACTCGAGAACAGGGTGGCAAGAGACCCAGTACTTC. Its protein product is CASSYSRTGWQETQYF.

This clone has a single count. V and J are TRBV9 and TRBJ1-1; 7 bases are shared with TRBD1. Losses at the gene ends were 4 bases for V and 4 bases for J; bases not matched to a gene: 7. This CDR3 has 14 residues. CDR1 SGDLS and CDR2 YYNGEE come from the germline V gene. The CDR3 protein is CASSPRGLATEAFF. In nucleotides, the CDR3 is TGTGCCAGCAGCCCCAGGGGGTTGGCCACTGAAGCTTTCTTT.

Notes on this clone: Germline is not matched at one junction end, which may reflect a read error. The V call is TRBV7-8, the J call TRBJ1-1; TRBD1 aligns across 7 bases. The CDR3 loop spans 16 amino acids. Germline CDR1 SGHVS, CDR2 FQNEAQ. The CDR3 region is CASSLAPGGGNTEAFF. DNA for the CDR3: TGTGCTAGCAGCTTAGCCCCAGGGGGTGGGAACACTGAAGCTTTCTTT.

This clone was seen more than once but under ten times. The chain has TRBV10-1 and TRBJ2-2; 11 bases align to TRBD2. CDR1 is WNHNN, CDR2 SYGVQD, per germline (reference sequence). The CDR3 runs to 17 residues. Losses at the gene ends were 0 bases for V and 3 bases for J; bases not matched to a gene: 3. CDR3 amino acids: CASSESGTSGYTGELFF. The CDR3 nucleotides read TGCGCCAGCAGTGAGTCGGGGACTAGCGGATACACCGGGGAGCTGTTTTTT.

This clone was observed a handful of times. The J gene is TRBJ1-3, the V gene TRBV28, with 7 bases fitting TRBD1. The V and J ends lost 6 bases and 4 bases, in that order; junction bases with no gene match: 9. The CDR3 has 15 amino acids. Germline V gene sequence: CDR1 MDHEN, CDR2 SYDVKM. For the CDR3, the DNA is TGTGCCAGCAGATATACAGGGGCGCGAGGAAACACCATATATTTT. It codes for CASRYTGARGNTIYF.

CDR3 protein: CATNAMGGPEDTQYF. CDR3 in DNA: TGTGCCACCAATGCGATGGGAGGGCCGGAAGATACGCAGTATTTT. The V call is TRBV6-5, the J call TRBJ2-3, with TRBD2 identical over 7 bases. Trimming took 10 bases from V and 5 from J; bases not matched to a gene: 15. Germline values: CDR1 MNHEY, CDR2 SVGAGI. The CDR3 spans 15 residues.